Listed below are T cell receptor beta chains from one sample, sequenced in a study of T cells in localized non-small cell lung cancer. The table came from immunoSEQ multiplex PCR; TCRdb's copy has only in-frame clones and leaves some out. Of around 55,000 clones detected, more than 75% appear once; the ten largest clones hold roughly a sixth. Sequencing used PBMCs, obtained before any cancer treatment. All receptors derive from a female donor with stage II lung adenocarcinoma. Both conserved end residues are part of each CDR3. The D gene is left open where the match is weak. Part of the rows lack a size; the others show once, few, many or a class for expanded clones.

CDR3nt: TGTGCCAGCAGCTGGGATACAGGGAACTCACCCCTCCACTTT; CDR3aa: CASSWDTGNSPLHF; d_gene: .; abundance: .; v_gene: TRBV7-3; j_gene: TRBJ1-6
CDR3nt: TGTGCCAGCAGGGCGGGACAGGGCCAACAAGAGACCCAGTACTTC; CDR3aa: CASRAGQGQQETQYF; d_gene: TRBD1; abundance: .; v_gene: TRBV6-5; j_gene: TRBJ2-5
CDR3nt: TGTGCCAGCAGCGCTGAGGGGGGCAACTACGAGCAGTACTTC; CDR3aa: CASSAEGGNYEQYF; d_gene: .; abundance: .; v_gene: TRBV9; j_gene: TRBJ2-7
CDR3nt: TGTGCCAGCAGCTCTCTCTACGGGACAGTCAATCAGCCCCAGCATTTT; CDR3aa: CASSSLYGTVNQPQHF; d_gene: TRBD1; abundance: .; v_gene: TRBV11-2; j_gene: TRBJ1-5
CDR3nt: TGTGCCAGCAGCTTGAATTCTTTCACAGATACGCAGTATTTT; CDR3aa: CASSLNSFTDTQYF; d_gene: .; abundance: .; v_gene: TRBV7-6; j_gene: TRBJ2-3
CDR3nt: TGTGCCAGCAGCCCAGGGGGAGTTGAAGCTTTCTTT; CDR3aa: CASSPGGVEAFF; d_gene: TRBD1; abundance: .; v_gene: TRBV11-3; j_gene: TRBJ1-1
CDR3nt: TGTGCCAGTAGTATAGAGGCAGGGGGAGAGACCCAGTACTTC; CDR3aa: CASSIEAGGETQYF; d_gene: TRBD1; abundance: .; v_gene: TRBV19; j_gene: TRBJ2-5
CDR3nt: TGTGCCAGCAGTTTATTTGGTGGGGAAAACACTGAAGCTTTCTTT; CDR3aa: CASSLFGGENTEAFF; d_gene: .; abundance: .; v_gene: TRBV28; j_gene: TRBJ1-1
CDR3nt: TGTGCCAGCAGCCCTTCCCAGGGAACTGAAGCTTTCTTT; CDR3aa: CASSPSQGTEAFF; d_gene: .; abundance: .; v_gene: TRBV7-8; j_gene: TRBJ1-1
CDR3nt: TGCGCCAGCAGGGTCCTAGGGGGCTTTCAGGCCGGGGAGCTGTTTTTT; CDR3aa: CASRVLGGFQAGELFF; d_gene: TRBD1; abundance: .; v_gene: TRBV5-1; j_gene: TRBJ2-2
CDR3nt: TGTGCTAGTGGTTTGGTAGGAGCGGGAAACACCGGGGAGCTGTTTTTT; CDR3aa: CASGLVGAGNTGELFF; d_gene: TRBD2; abundance: .; v_gene: TRBV12-5; j_gene: TRBJ2-2
CDR3nt: TGTGCCAGCAGCGTAGGACTAGCGGGAGACTACGAGCAGTACTTC; CDR3aa: CASSVGLAGDYEQYF; d_gene: TRBD2; abundance: .; v_gene: TRBV9; j_gene: TRBJ2-7
CDR3nt: TGTGCCAGCAGCTCCCAGGCCGGGCTAAATGGCTACACCTTC; CDR3aa: CASSSQAGLNGYTF; d_gene: .; abundance: .; v_gene: TRBV7-9; j_gene: TRBJ1-2
CDR3nt: TGCGCCAGCAGTGAGTCTGGGAGGCTCGACGAGCAGTACTTC; CDR3aa: CASSESGRLDEQYF; d_gene: .; abundance: .; v_gene: TRBV10-1; j_gene: TRBJ2-7
CDR3nt: TGTGCCAGCTCACCAGAGGCAGGCACTAGCAATCAGCCCCAGCATTTT; CDR3aa: CASSPEAGTSNQPQHF; d_gene: .; abundance: .; v_gene: TRBV18; j_gene: TRBJ1-5
CDR3nt: TGTGCCAGCAGCTTGAGGGGGCTGGAGAACATTCAGTACTTC; CDR3aa: CASSLRGLENIQYF; d_gene: TRBD1; abundance: .; v_gene: TRBV5-6; j_gene: TRBJ2-4
CDR3nt: TGTGCCAGTAGTATAGAAGCTGGCCTAGCGGGGGTCTTCTCCTACAATGAGCAGTTCTTC; CDR3aa: CASSIEAGLAGVFSYNEQFF; d_gene: TRBD2; abundance: .; v_gene: TRBV19; j_gene: TRBJ2-1
CDR3nt: TGTGCCAGCAGTTTATCCGGGCAAGGGGGCACTGAAGCTTTCTTT; CDR3aa: CASSLSGQGGTEAFF; d_gene: .; abundance: .; v_gene: TRBV27; j_gene: TRBJ1-1
CDR3nt: TGTGCCAGCAGTTACTATGCAGGGGAAGGCGGCTACACCTTC; CDR3aa: CASSYYAGEGGYTF; d_gene: .; abundance: .; v_gene: TRBV6-5; j_gene: TRBJ1-2
CDR3nt: TGTGCCAGCAGTTCCGGGCACCGGAATACTGAAGCTTTCTTT; CDR3aa: CASSSGHRNTEAFF; d_gene: .; abundance: .; v_gene: TRBV2; j_gene: TRBJ1-1
CDR3nt: TGTGCCATCAGTTCGGACATCTCCTACGAGCAGTACTTC; CDR3aa: CAISSDISYEQYF; d_gene: .; abundance: .; v_gene: TRBV10-3; j_gene: TRBJ2-7
CDR3nt: TGTGCCAGCAGCTGGTATAGCGGGGTTAGCACAGATACGCAGTATTTT; CDR3aa: CASSWYSGVSTDTQYF; d_gene: TRBD2; abundance: .; v_gene: TRBV5-4; j_gene: TRBJ2-3
CDR3nt: TGTGCCAGCAGCTCCACGGGGGGGGCCCCCTATGGCTACACCTTC; CDR3aa: CASSSTGGAPYGYTF; d_gene: .; abundance: .; v_gene: TRBV11-2; j_gene: TRBJ1-2
CDR3nt: TGTGCCAGCAGACGGGACTTGAGTTCCTACAATGAGCAGTTCTTC; CDR3aa: CASRRDLSSYNEQFF; d_gene: .; abundance: .; v_gene: TRBV5-4; j_gene: TRBJ2-1
CDR3nt: TGCGCCAGCAGCTTGGGGGACAGGGAGGAAACTGAAGCTTTCTTT; CDR3aa: CASSLGDREETEAFF; d_gene: TRBD1; abundance: once; v_gene: TRBV5-1; j_gene: TRBJ1-1
CDR3nt: TGTGCCAGCAGCTCCTGGACAGCCCGCTACGAGCAGTACTTC; CDR3aa: CASSSWTARYEQYF; d_gene: .; abundance: few; v_gene: TRBV7-9; j_gene: TRBJ2-7
CDR3nt: TGTGCCACCAGCAGATCCAGGGCTAGCACAGATACGCAGTATTTT; CDR3aa: CATSRSRASTDTQYF; d_gene: .; abundance: .; v_gene: TRBV15; j_gene: TRBJ2-3
CDR3nt: TGTGCCATCAGGAATAGCGGCTATGGCTACACCTTC; CDR3aa: CAIRNSGYGYTF; d_gene: .; abundance: few; v_gene: TRBV10-3; j_gene: TRBJ1-2
CDR3nt: TGTGCCAGCAGTTACGAGTCGGGCACTTATAATTCACCCCTCCACTTT; CDR3aa: CASSYESGTYNSPLHF; d_gene: .; abundance: .; v_gene: TRBV6-5; j_gene: TRBJ1-6
CDR3nt: TGCGCCAGCAGCTTCTCAGACTATAATTCACCCCTCCACTTT; CDR3aa: CASSFSDYNSPLHF; d_gene: .; abundance: .; v_gene: TRBV5-1; j_gene: TRBJ1-6
CDR3nt: TGTGCCATCAGTGAGTCGGAGGAGGGCCCTGAAGCTTTCTTT; CDR3aa: CAISESEEGPEAFF; d_gene: .; abundance: .; v_gene: TRBV10-3; j_gene: TRBJ1-1
CDR3nt: TGCGCCAGCAGCCAAAGGGGTTTGTCCGAATCTGAAGCTTTCTTT; CDR3aa: CASSQRGLSESEAFF; d_gene: .; abundance: .; v_gene: TRBV4-1; j_gene: TRBJ1-1
CDR3nt: TGTGCCAGTTGGCCCACTAATCGGCGGAACAATGAGCAGTTCTTC; CDR3aa: CASWPTNRRNNEQFF; d_gene: .; abundance: .; v_gene: TRBV6-5; j_gene: TRBJ2-1
CDR3nt: TGTGCCAGCAGTTACGGGGACACCTCCTACGAGCAGTACTTC; CDR3aa: CASSYGDTSYEQYF; d_gene: .; abundance: .; v_gene: TRBV6-5; j_gene: TRBJ2-7
CDR3nt: TGCGCCAGCAGCTTGTACGGGGGGCTAACAGAGACCCAGTACTTC; CDR3aa: CASSLYGGLTETQYF; d_gene: .; abundance: once; v_gene: TRBV5-1; j_gene: TRBJ2-5
CDR3nt: TGTGCCAGCAGCCAAGTTGGATTGGGGATGGGGGAAGCTTTCTTT; CDR3aa: CASSQVGLGMGEAFF; d_gene: .; abundance: .; v_gene: TRBV14; j_gene: TRBJ1-1
CDR3nt: TGTGCCAGCAGCTTAGGGCCAAGGATCGAGCAGTACTTC; CDR3aa: CASSLGPRIEQYF; d_gene: .; abundance: .; v_gene: TRBV7-9; j_gene: TRBJ2-7
CDR3nt: TGTGCCAGCAACCGGGACAACTATGGCTACACCTTC; CDR3aa: CASNRDNYGYTF; d_gene: .; abundance: .; v_gene: TRBV5-4; j_gene: TRBJ1-2
CDR3nt: TGTGCCAGCAGTTCACCGGGACGGAGCACAGATACGCAGTATTTT; CDR3aa: CASSSPGRSTDTQYF; d_gene: .; abundance: .; v_gene: TRBV6-5; j_gene: TRBJ2-3
CDR3nt: TGCGCCAGCAGCTTGTCGACAGGAGAACACTACGAGCAGTACTTC; CDR3aa: CASSLSTGEHYEQYF; d_gene: .; abundance: .; v_gene: TRBV5-1; j_gene: TRBJ2-7
CDR3nt: TGTGCCAGCAGCCCGGGACAGCACTACGAGCAGTACTTC; CDR3aa: CASSPGQHYEQYF; d_gene: TRBD1; abundance: .; v_gene: TRBV7-9; j_gene: TRBJ2-7
CDR3nt: TGTGCCAGCAGCTTGGCGAATATGGGGGCCGACACTGAAGCTTTCTTT; CDR3aa: CASSLANMGADTEAFF; d_gene: .; abundance: few; v_gene: TRBV5-4; j_gene: TRBJ1-1
CDR3nt: TGTGCCAGCTCACAGACCAGGGAGAACACTGAAGCTTTCTTT; CDR3aa: CASSQTRENTEAFF; d_gene: .; abundance: .; v_gene: TRBV18; j_gene: TRBJ1-1
CDR3nt: TGTGCCAGCAGTGAAGGTGTTGGGATCTGGAACACTGAAGCTTTCTTT; CDR3aa: CASSEGVGIWNTEAFF; d_gene: .; abundance: .; v_gene: TRBV6-1; j_gene: TRBJ1-1
CDR3nt: TGTGCCAGCAGCTATGAACGTGGCACCGGGGAGCTGTTTTTT; CDR3aa: CASSYERGTGELFF; d_gene: .; abundance: .; v_gene: TRBV11-2; j_gene: TRBJ2-2
CDR3nt: TGTGCCAGCAGTTACATCGGACAGGGCTATGGCTACACCTTC; CDR3aa: CASSYIGQGYGYTF; d_gene: TRBD1; abundance: once; v_gene: TRBV6-5; j_gene: TRBJ1-2
CDR3nt: TGTGCCAGCTCCTTGGGTCTCCCGGGAGAGCAGTACTTC; CDR3aa: CASSLGLPGEQYF; d_gene: .; abundance: .; v_gene: TRBV18; j_gene: TRBJ2-7
CDR3nt: TGTGCCAGCTCACCACAACTAGCGGGGACGAACACCGGGGAGCTGTTTTTT; CDR3aa: CASSPQLAGTNTGELFF; d_gene: TRBD2; abundance: .; v_gene: TRBV18; j_gene: TRBJ2-2
CDR3nt: TGTGCCAGCAGCTTGGCCCGGGACCCCCTCGAGACCCAGTACTTC; CDR3aa: CASSLARDPLETQYF; d_gene: .; abundance: .; v_gene: TRBV7-6; j_gene: TRBJ2-5
CDR3nt: TGTGCCAGCAGCTTACAGAGTATTAACACTGAAGCTTTCTTT; CDR3aa: CASSLQSINTEAFF; d_gene: .; abundance: .; v_gene: TRBV7-9; j_gene: TRBJ1-1
CDR3nt: TGTGCCAGCAGCTTGGACAGTCCCTACGAGCAGTACTTC; CDR3aa: CASSLDSPYEQYF; d_gene: .; abundance: .; v_gene: TRBV14; j_gene: TRBJ2-7
CDR3nt: TGTGCCACCAGCAGAGACCGACAGGGGAGAAATCAGCCCCAGCATTTT; CDR3aa: CATSRDRQGRNQPQHF; d_gene: TRBD1; abundance: .; v_gene: TRBV15; j_gene: TRBJ1-5
CDR3nt: TGCGCCAGCAGTGCGGGGCTAGACTATGGCTACACCTTC; CDR3aa: CASSAGLDYGYTF; d_gene: .; abundance: few; v_gene: TRBV10-1; j_gene: TRBJ1-2